A single sample is the source of the 4 T cell receptor beta chains below, sequenced in a study of monozygotic twins with inflammatory bowel disease. TCRdb re-called the 5' RACE reads; every CDR3 protein appears as one record, without DNA. The sample has hundreds of thousands of distinct CDR3 sequences. Input material: blood. These receptors came from a human donor with ulcerative colitis or Crohn's disease, or a healthy co-twin of an affected twin (not recorded which).

The gene calls are TRBV12-3 or TRBV12-4 and TRBJ2-2; TCRdb proposes TRBD1, but this gene call is untestable without DNA. The CDR3 sequence is 15 residues long. CDR3 sequence reads: CASSQKQGRVGELFF.

The chain joins TRBV28 to TRBJ2-7; as DNA is missing, the TRBD1 call by TCRdb cannot be tested. The CDR3 totals 14 residues. Looked up from germline, CDR1 is MDHEN and CDR2 is SYDVKM. This CDR3 is CASRVGQWGYEQYF.

The V and J genes are TRBV5-1 and TRBJ1-1; TCRdb calls TRBD1, which cannot be checked without DNA. Germline CDR1 reads SGHRS; CDR2 reads YFSETQ. This CDR3 is built from 14 residues. The CDR3 sequence is CASSHQGMNTEAFF.

The chain joins TRBV6-1 to TRBJ1-1; TCRdb's D call of TRBD1 is untestable without DNA. This CDR3 comprises 15 residues. The germline V gene has CDR1 MNHNS and CDR2 SASEGT. The CDR3 loop is CASSSSGTGGTEAFF.